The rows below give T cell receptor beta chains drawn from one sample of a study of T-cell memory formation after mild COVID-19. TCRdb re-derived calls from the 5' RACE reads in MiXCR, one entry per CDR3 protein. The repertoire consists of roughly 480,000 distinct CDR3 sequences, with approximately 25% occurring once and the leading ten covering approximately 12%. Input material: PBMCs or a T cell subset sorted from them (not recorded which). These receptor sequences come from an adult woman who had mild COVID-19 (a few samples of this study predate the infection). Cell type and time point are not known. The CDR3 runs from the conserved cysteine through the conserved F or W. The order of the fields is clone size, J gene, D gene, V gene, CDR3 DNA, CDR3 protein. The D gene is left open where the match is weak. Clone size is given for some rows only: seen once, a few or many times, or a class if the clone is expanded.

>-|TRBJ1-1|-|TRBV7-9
TGTGCCAGCAGCCAAGGAGGGGCGCACACTGAAGCTTTCTTT
CASSQGGAHTEAFF
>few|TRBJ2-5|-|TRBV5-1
TGCGCCAGCAGCTCCACCGGGACCCGGGAAGAGACCCAGTACTTC
CASSSTGTREETQYF
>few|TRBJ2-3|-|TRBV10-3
TGTGCCATCAGTGAGAGGTCCACAGATACGCAGTATTTT
CAISERSTDTQYF
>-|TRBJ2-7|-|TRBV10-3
TGTGCCATCAGTCAACTATCCTACGAGCAGTACTTC
CAISQLSYEQYF
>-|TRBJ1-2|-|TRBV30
TGTGCCTGGGAGAAGGAAGGGACACTCTATGGCTACACCTTC
CAWEKEGTLYGYTF
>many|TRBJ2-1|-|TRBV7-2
TGTGCCAGCAGCTTAGGGGTCGGGACGAGTGAGCAGTTCTTC
CASSLGVGTSEQFF
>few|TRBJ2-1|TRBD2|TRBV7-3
TGTGCCAGCAGCCCGACTAGCGGGGGGGCTAGCGACAATGAGCAGTTCTTC
CASSPTSGGASDNEQFF
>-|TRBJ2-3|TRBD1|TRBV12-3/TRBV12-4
TGTGCCAGCAGGACAGGGCCCGGGGATACGCAGTATTTT
CASRTGPGDTQYF
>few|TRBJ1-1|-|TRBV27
TGTGCCAGCAGTACCTTGGGGGGCAACACTGAAGCTTTCTTT
CASSTLGGNTEAFF
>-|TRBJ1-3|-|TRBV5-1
TGCGCCAGCAGCTACGATGCAGGATCTGGAAACACCATATATTTT
CASSYDAGSGNTIYF
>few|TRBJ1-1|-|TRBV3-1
TGTGCCAGCAGCCAGAGGGACACTGAAGCTTTCTTT
CASSQRDTEAFF
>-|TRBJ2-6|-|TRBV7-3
TGTGCCAGCAGCTGGGACGCCTCTGGGGCCAACGTCCTGACTTTC
CASSWDASGANVLTF
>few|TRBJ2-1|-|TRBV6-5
TGTGCCACTCAGGGGACTTCAACCTACAATGAGCAGTTCTTC
CATQGTSTYNEQFF
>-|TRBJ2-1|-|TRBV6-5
TGTGCCAGCAGTTACTCGCTAGTTGTTGATGAGCAGTTCTTC
CASSYSLVVDEQFF
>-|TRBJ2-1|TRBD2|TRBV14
TGTGCCAGCAGCCAAGGACTAGCGGGAGGGCGAACGTTCTTC
CASSQGLAGGRTFF
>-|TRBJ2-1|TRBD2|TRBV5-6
TGTGCCAGCAGCCCGGAAGTAGCGGGAGATAATGAGCAGTTCTTC
CASSPEVAGDNEQFF
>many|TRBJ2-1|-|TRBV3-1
TGTGCCAGCAGCCATGGACTCTACAATGAGCAGTTCTTC
CASSHGLYNEQFF
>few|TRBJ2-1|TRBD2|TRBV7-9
TGTGCCAGCAGCACCCCTAGCGGGGGGCTCCTCCGAAGCTCCTACAATGAGCAGTTCTTC
CASSTPSGGLLRSSYNEQFF
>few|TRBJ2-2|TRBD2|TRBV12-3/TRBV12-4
TGTGCCAGCAGACCCCCTCCGGGGGGCGGGGAGCTGTTTTTT
CASRPPPGGGELFF